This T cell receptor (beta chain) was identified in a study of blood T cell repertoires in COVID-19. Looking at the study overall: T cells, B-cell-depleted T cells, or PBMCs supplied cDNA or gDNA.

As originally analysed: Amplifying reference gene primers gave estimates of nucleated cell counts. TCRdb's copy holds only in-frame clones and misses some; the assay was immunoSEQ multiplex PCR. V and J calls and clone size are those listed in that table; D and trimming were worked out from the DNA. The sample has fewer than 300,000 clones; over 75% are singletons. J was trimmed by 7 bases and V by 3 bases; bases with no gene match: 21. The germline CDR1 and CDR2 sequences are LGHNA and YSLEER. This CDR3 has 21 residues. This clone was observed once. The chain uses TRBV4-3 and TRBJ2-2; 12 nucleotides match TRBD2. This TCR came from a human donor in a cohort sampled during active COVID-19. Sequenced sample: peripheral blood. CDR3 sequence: CASSHRTPLAGGLASSGELFF. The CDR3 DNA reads TGCGCCAGCAGCCACCGAACGCCCCTAGCGGGGGGGCTGGCGAGTAGCGGGGAGCTGTTTTTT.